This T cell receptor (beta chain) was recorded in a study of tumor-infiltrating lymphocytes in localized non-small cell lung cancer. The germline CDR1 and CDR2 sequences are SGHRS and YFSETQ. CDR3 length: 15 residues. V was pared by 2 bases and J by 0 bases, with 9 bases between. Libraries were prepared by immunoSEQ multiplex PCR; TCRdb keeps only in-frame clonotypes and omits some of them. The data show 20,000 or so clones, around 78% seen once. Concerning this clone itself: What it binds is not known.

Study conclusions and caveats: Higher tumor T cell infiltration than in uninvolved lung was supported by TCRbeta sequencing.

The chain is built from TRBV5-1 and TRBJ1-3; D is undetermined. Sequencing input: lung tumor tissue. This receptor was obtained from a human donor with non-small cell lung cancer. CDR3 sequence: CASSFEGNSGNTIYF. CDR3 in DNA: TGCGCCAGCAGCTTTGAGGGTAACTCTGGAAACACCATATATTTT.